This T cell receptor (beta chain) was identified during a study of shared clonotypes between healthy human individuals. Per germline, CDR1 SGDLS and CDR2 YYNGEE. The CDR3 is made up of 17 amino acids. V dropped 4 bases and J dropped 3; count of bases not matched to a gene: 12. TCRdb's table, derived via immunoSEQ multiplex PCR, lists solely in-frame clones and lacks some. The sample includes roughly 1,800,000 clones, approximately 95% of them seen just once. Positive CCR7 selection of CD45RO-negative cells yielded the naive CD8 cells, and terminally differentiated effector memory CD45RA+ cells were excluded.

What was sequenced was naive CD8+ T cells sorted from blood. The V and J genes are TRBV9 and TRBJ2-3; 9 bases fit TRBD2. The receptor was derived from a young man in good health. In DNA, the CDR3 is TGTGCCAGCAGCCCCCGGCGACTAGCGGATGGGACAGATACGCAGTATTTT. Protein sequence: CASSPRRLADGTDTQYF.